The clone carrying this TCR beta chain was seen a single time. This sample was included in a study of blood T cell repertoires in COVID-19. Sequencing used immunoSEQ multiplex PCR; TCRdb keeps in-frame clones, though not all of them. Of approximately 300,000 clones listed, about 90% are singletons. Trimming removed 0 bases at V and 8 bases at J, with 7 bases between. This CDR3 has 13 residues. The germline V gene encodes CDR1 LGHDT and CDR2 YNNKEL (reference sequence). The clonotype was recovered from a woman in her twenties or thirties with COVID-19, enrolled during active disease. The V call is TRBV3-1 (or the pseudogene TRBV3-2), the J call TRBJ2-2; D gene unclear. The sequencing sample was made of peripheral blood. For the CDR3, the DNA is TGTGCCAGCAGCCAAGATCCTAGAGGGGAGCTGTTTTTT. Amino acid sequence: CASSQDPRGELFF.